These 14 T cell receptor beta chains were all obtained from the same sample, sequenced in a study of cytomegalovirus exposure and HLA in healthy donors. The data were produced by immunoSEQ multiplex PCR, yet TCRdb's version contains in-frame clones alone and is incomplete. The sample carries 150,000 to 250,000 clones, about 79% recorded once. Material for sequencing was PBMCs. All receptors derive from a woman in her twenties or thirties in good health and CMV-seropositive.

The rearrangement uses TRBV18 and TRBJ1-2, with D maybe TRBD1 (6 bases). V was pared by 3 bases and J by 2 bases, with 13 bases between. Germline V gene data show CDR1 as KGHSH and CDR2 as LQKENI. The CDR3 is 15 amino acids. For the CDR3, the DNA is TGTGCCAGCTCACCGATCGCAGGGGACAACTATGGCTACACCTTC. Residues: CASSPIAGDNYGYTF. Based on the CDR3 plus reference TRBV18 and TRBJ1-2, the full variable domain is NAGVMQNPRHLVRRRGQEARLRCSPMKGHSHVYWYRQLPEEGLKFMVYLQKENIIDESGMPKERFSAEFPKEGPSILRIQQVVRGDSAAYFCASSPIAGDNYGYTFGSGTRLTVV.

This clone was observed a single time. The gene calls are TRBV29-1 and TRBJ2-2; D is unresolved. The CDR3 is 13 residues long. Trimming left V 5 bases short and J 3 bases short, with 10 bases between. In germline, CDR1 is SQVTM, CDR2 ANQGSEA. CDR3 loop: CSVRNEDTGELFF. In DNA form, the CDR3 reads TGCAGCGTTCGAAACGAGGACACCGGGGAGCTGTTTTTT.

The count of this clone is one. V usage is TRBV5-4 and J usage is TRBJ2-3, with 7 bases lining up with TRBD1. Germline CDR1 is SGHNT and CDR2 is YYREEE (reference sequence). There are 15 residues in the CDR3. CDR3 amino acids: CATGVQGLSTDTQYF. CDR3 nucleotide sequence: TGTGCGACGGGTGTACAGGGGTTGAGCACAGATACGCAGTATTTT.

The V gene is TRBV29-1, the J gene TRBJ1-5, with 7 bases lining up with TRBD1. The CDR3 length is 13 residues. Germline CDR1 and CDR2: SQVTM and ANQGSEA. V was clipped by 5 bases and J by 5 bases; unmatched bases: 6. The CDR3 here is CSVRQGEDQPQHF. Written as DNA, the CDR3 is TGCAGCGTTCGCCAGGGGGAGGATCAGCCCCAGCATTTT. Using reference TRBV29-1 and TRBJ1-5 for the parts outside the CDR3, the full variable domain is SAVISQKPSRDICQRGTSLTIQCQVDSQVTMMFWYRQQPGQSLTLIATANQGSEATYESGFVIDKFPISRPNLTFSTLTVSNMSPEDSSIYLCSVRQGEDQPQHFGDGTRLSIL.

This clone occurred many times. This rearrangement joins TRBV4-1 to TRBJ2-7, with 13 bases matching TRBD2. Germline CDR1 and CDR2: MGHRA and YSYEKL. The ends lost 3 bases at V and 4 bases at J; junction bases unmatched: 3. CDR3 length: 15 amino acids. CDR3 coding DNA: TGCGCCAGCAGCCAGGGGACTAGCGGGATGTACGAGCAGTACTTC. Translated, it gives CASSQGTSGMYEQYF.

This chain connects TRBV28 to TRBJ2-5, with 10 bases matching TRBD2. Per germline, CDR1 MDHEN and CDR2 SYDVKM. Trimming at V came to 6 bases and at J to 3 bases, leaving 4 bases not matched to a gene. The CDR3 totals 14 residues. The DNA for the CDR3 is TGTGCCAGCAGCCACCTAGCGGGGGAAGAGACCCAGTACTTC. As protein: CASSHLAGEETQYF.

The chain links TRBV5-4 to TRBJ2-7, with 8 bases that match TRBD1. V trimming: 0 bases; J trimming: 3 bases; junction bases outside the gene matches: 5. Germline CDR1 is SGHNT and CDR2 is YYREEE (reference sequence). This CDR3 spans 15 amino acids. CDR3 in DNA: TGTGCCAGCAGCTTGGACAGGGGGGCTTTCTACGAGCAGTACTTC. It encodes CASSLDRGAFYEQYF.

The V call is TRBV13, the J call TRBJ2-6; D possibly corresponds to TRBD2 (5 bases). Germline CDR1 is PRHDT and CDR2 is FYEKMQ (reference sequence). This CDR3 comprises 16 residues. Trimming removed 0 bases from V and 1 base from J, with 7 bases in between. The CDR3 bases are TGTGCCAGCAGCTTAGGCCGGGGATCTGGGGCCAACGTCCTGACTTTC. Amino acids: CASSLGRGSGANVLTF.

This clone was found once. V gene TRBV27 combines with J gene TRBJ2-3; 8 bases are a match to TRBD1. With 5 bases clipped from V and 5 bases from J, the junction kept 3 bases outside the gene matches. The CDR3 covers 13 residues. CDR1 is MNHEY and CDR2 is SMNVEV in the germline V gene (reference sequence). CDR3 sequence (DNA): TGTGCCAGCAGTCACGACAGGGGAGATACGCAGTATTTT. Its translation is CASSHDRGDTQYF.

The chain has TRBV5-4 and TRBJ2-7; tentatively, D is TRBD1 (7 bases). V lost 2 bases and J 6 bases, leaving 12 bases between the germline ends. This CDR3 is 13 amino acids long. Germline V lookup: CDR1 SGHNT, CDR2 YYREEE (reference sequence). The CDR3 nucleotides read TGTGCCAGCAGCTTTCAGGGGGGTGGCGAGCAGTACTTC. Its translation is CASSFQGGGEQYF. Drawing the rest from reference TRBV5-4 and TRBJ2-7, the complete variable domain is ETGVTQSPTHLIKTRGQQVTLRCSSQSGHNTVSWYQQALGQGPQFIFQYYREEENGRGNFPPRFSGLQFPNYSSELNVNALELDDSALYLCASSFQGGGEQYFGPGTRLTVT.

This clone has a handful of counts. The chain is built from TRBV21-1 and TRBJ1-2; TRBD1, the D gene given by the table, was not confirmed from the DNA. TRBV21-1 is tagged as a pseudogene. The length of the CDR3 is 14 residues. The DNA of the CDR3 is TGTGCCAGCCCAGGGGAGCGGCGCATACGGGGCTACACCTTC. Protein product: CASPGERRIRGYTF.

This clone was picked up a small number of times. At the DNA level, this CDR3 is encoded by other sequences in the same sample as well. The gene calls are TRBV5-1 and TRBJ1-1; TRBD1 might be the D (5 bases). V gave up 0 bases and J gave up 4 bases, with 10 bases separating them. Germline V lookup: CDR1 SGHRS, CDR2 YFSETQ. The CDR3 is 14 residues long. CDR3 loop: CASSLASGGTEAFF. CDR3 in DNA: TGCGCCAGCAGCTTGGCCTCGGGGGGCACTGAAGCTTTCTTT.

This sequence joins TRBV6-5 and TRBJ1-1; 9 bases line up with TRBD1. The CDR3 contains 15 residues. V gave up 5 bases and J gave up 1 base; unmatched junction bases: 5. The germline V gene has CDR1 MNHEY and CDR2 SVGAGI. The CDR3 DNA is TGTGCCAGCAGTCTGACAGGGGGTACGAACACTGAAGCTTTCTTT. It specifies CASSLTGGTNTEAFF.

The chain uses TRBV20-1 and TRBJ1-2; the match to TRBD1 covers 8 bases. Germline CDR1 DFQATT, CDR2 SNEGSKA (reference sequence). This CDR3 has 11 residues. CDR3: CRGGQDHGYTF. CDR3 DNA: TGCAGGGGGGGACAGGATCATGGCTACACCTTC.